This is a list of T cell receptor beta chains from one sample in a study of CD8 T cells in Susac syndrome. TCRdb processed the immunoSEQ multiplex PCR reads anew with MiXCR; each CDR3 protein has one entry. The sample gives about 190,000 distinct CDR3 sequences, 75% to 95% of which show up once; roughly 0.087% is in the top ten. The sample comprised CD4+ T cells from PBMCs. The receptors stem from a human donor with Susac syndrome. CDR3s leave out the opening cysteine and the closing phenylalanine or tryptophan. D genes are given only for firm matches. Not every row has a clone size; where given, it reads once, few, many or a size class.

CDR3 protein: ASSQLAGSLEQF; D gene: TRBD2; clone size: NA; CDR3 length: 12; V gene: TRBV11-1
CDR3 protein: ASSGGYNEQF; D gene: TRBD2; clone size: NA; CDR3 length: 10; V gene: TRBV11-2
CDR3 protein: ASSERRGLSQPQH; D gene: TRBD1; clone size: NA; CDR3 length: 13; V gene: TRBV6-1
CDR3 protein: ASSEFVQGISNEKLF; D gene: TRBD1; clone size: NA; CDR3 length: 15; V gene: TRBV6-1
CDR3 protein: ASSYGTGGAFHYEQY; D gene: TRBD1; clone size: NA; CDR3 length: 15; V gene: TRBV6-5
CDR3 protein: SATWGGSYNSPLH; D gene: NA; clone size: NA; CDR3 length: 13; V gene: TRBV20-1
CDR3 protein: AISESTGKFLGEQF; D gene: NA; clone size: NA; CDR3 length: 14; V gene: TRBV10-3
CDR3 protein: ASSSLFEAF; D gene: NA; clone size: NA; CDR3 length: 9; V gene: TRBV5-8
CDR3 protein: ASSARLGPLDEQY; D gene: NA; clone size: NA; CDR3 length: 13; V gene: TRBV7-9
CDR3 protein: ASSLEAGPGGYT; D gene: NA; clone size: once; CDR3 length: 12; V gene: TRBV7-9
CDR3 protein: ASSGRDSQLYEQY; D gene: NA; clone size: NA; CDR3 length: 13; V gene: TRBV9
CDR3 protein: ASSVVPTGFTGELF; D gene: TRBD1; clone size: once; CDR3 length: 14; V gene: TRBV9
CDR3 protein: SGNRVGGTEAF; D gene: NA; clone size: NA; CDR3 length: 11; V gene: TRBV29-1
CDR3 protein: ASSKRQGYRTQY; D gene: NA; clone size: NA; CDR3 length: 12; V gene: TRBV21-1
CDR3 protein: ASSPPGTGSSEQY; D gene: TRBD1; clone size: NA; CDR3 length: 13; V gene: TRBV19
CDR3 protein: ASSLRTNGLTDEQY; D gene: NA; clone size: NA; CDR3 length: 14; V gene: TRBV25-1
CDR3 protein: ATGSRGSGTGELF; D gene: NA; clone size: NA; CDR3 length: 13; V gene: TRBV12-3/TRBV12-4
CDR3 protein: ASSEGPFNYGYT; D gene: NA; clone size: NA; CDR3 length: 12; V gene: TRBV14
CDR3 protein: ASSSGQPGANVLT; D gene: TRBD1; clone size: NA; CDR3 length: 13; V gene: TRBV5-4
CDR3 protein: ASSRGQPPEAF; D gene: NA; clone size: NA; CDR3 length: 11; V gene: TRBV28
CDR3 protein: SVAPRQGNTEAF; D gene: TRBD1; clone size: NA; CDR3 length: 12; V gene: TRBV29-1
CDR3 protein: SAPLAGENYEQY; D gene: TRBD2; clone size: once; CDR3 length: 12; V gene: TRBV20-1